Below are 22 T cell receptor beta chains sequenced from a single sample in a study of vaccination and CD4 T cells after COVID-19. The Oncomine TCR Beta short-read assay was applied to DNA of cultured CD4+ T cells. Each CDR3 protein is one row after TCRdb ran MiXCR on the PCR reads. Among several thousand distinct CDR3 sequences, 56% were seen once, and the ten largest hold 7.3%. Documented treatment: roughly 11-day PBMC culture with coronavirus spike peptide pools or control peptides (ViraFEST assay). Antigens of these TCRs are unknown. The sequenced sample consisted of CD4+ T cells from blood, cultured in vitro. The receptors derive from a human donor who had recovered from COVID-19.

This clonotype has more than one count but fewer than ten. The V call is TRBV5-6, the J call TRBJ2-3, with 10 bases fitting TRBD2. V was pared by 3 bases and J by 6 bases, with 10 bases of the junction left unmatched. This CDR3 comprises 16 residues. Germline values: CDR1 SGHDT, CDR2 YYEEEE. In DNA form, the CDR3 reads TGTGCCAGCAGCTGGGAACCGACTAGCGGGTCCGATACGCAGTATTTT. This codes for CASSWEPTSGSDTQYF.

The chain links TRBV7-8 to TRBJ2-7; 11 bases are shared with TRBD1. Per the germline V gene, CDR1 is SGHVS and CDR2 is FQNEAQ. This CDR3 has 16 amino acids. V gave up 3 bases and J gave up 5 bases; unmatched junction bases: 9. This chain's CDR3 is CASSFGTGGGSDEQYF. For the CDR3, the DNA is TGTGCCAGCAGCTTCGGGACAGGGGGAGGTAGCGACGAGCAGTACTTC. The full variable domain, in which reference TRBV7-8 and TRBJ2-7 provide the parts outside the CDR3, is GAGVSQSPRYKVAKRGQDVALRCDPISGHVSLFWYQQALGQGPEFLTYFQNEAQLDKSGLPSDRFFAERPEGSVSTLKIQRTQQEDSAVYLCASSFGTGGGSDEQYFGPGTRLTVT.

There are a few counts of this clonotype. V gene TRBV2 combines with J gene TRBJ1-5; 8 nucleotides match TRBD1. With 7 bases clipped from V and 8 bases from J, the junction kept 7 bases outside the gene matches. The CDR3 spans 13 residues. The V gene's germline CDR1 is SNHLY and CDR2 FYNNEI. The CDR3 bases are TGTGCCAGCATCGCTACAGGGGGAAAGCCCCAGCATTTT. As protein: CASIATGGKPQHF.

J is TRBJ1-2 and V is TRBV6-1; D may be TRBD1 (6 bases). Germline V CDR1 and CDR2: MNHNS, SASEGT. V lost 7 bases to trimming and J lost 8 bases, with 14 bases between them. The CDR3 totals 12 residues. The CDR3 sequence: CASMGGGRGYTF. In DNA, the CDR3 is TGTGCCAGCATGGGCGGGGGCCGGGGCTACACCTTC.

CDR3 in DNA: TGTGCCAGCAGCTCGGGGACTAGTTCAGAGACCCAGTACTTC. Its translation: CASSSGTSSETQYF. The chain is built from TRBV7-9 and TRBJ2-5; TRBD2 aligns across 8 bases. Trimming cost V 4 bases and J 4 bases; bases outside gene matches: 5. Germline values: CDR1 SEHNR, CDR2 FQNEAQ (reference sequence). This CDR3 is built from 14 residues.

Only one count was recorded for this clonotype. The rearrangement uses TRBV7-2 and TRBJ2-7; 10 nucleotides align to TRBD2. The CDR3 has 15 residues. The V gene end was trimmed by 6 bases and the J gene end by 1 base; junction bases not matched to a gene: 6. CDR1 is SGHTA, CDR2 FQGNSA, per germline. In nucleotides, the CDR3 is TGTGCCAGCAGATCGGTAGCGGGAGGATCCTACGAGCAGTACTTC. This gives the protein CASRSVAGGSYEQYF.

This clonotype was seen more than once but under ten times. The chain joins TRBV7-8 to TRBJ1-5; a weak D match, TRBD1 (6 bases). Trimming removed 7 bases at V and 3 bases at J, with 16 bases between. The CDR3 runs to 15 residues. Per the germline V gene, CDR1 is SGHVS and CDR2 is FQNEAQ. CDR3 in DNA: TGTGCCAGCACCCCGCGGGGGGGCTCCAATCAGCCCCAGCATTTT. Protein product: CASTPRGGSNQPQHF. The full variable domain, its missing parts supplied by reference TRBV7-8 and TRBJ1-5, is GAGVSQSPRYKVAKRGQDVALRCDPISGHVSLFWYQQALGQGPEFLTYFQNEAQLDKSGLPSDRFFAERPEGSVSTLKIQRTQQEDSAVYLCASTPRGGSNQPQHFGDGTRLSIL.

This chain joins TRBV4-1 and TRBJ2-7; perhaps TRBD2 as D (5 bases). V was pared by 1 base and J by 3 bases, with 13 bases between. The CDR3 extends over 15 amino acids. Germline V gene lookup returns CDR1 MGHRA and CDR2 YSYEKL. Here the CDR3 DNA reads TGCGCCAGCAGCCAAGTTGGTCCGGGAAACTACGAGCAGTACTTC. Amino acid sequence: CASSQVGPGNYEQYF.

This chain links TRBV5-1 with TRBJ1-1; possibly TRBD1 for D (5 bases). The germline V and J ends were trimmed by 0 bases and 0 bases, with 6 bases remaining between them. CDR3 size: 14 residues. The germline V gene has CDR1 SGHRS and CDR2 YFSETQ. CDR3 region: CASSLAGMNTEAFF. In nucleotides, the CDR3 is TGCGCCAGCAGCTTGGCAGGGATGAACACTGAAGCTTTCTTT.

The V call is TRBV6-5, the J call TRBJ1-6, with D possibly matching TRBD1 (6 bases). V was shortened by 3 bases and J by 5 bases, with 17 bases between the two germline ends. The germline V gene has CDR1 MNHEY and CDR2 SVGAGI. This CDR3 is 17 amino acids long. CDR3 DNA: TGTGCCAGCAGTTATTCAGTAGGGGGGGTAAATAATTCACCCCTCCACTTT. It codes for CASSYSVGGVNNSPLHF.

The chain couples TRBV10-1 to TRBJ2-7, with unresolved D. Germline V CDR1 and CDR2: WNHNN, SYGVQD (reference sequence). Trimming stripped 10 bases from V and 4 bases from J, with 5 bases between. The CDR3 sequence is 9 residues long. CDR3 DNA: TGCGCCACTAAATACGAGCAGTACTTC. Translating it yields CATKYEQYF.

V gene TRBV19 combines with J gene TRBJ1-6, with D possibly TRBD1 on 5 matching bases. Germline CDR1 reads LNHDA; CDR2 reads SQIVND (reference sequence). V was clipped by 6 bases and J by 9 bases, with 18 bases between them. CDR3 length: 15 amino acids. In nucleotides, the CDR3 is TGTGCCAGTAGCCGACAGCTCATGGGATCTTCACCCCTCCACTTT. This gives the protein CASSRQLMGSSPLHF.

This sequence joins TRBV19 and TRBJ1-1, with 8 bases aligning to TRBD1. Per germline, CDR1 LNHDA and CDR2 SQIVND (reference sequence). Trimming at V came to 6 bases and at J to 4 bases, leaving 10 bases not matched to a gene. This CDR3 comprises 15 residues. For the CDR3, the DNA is TGTGCCAGTAGGGGACAGGTGACCTTAGGCACTGAAGCTTTCTTT. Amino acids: CASRGQVTLGTEAFF.

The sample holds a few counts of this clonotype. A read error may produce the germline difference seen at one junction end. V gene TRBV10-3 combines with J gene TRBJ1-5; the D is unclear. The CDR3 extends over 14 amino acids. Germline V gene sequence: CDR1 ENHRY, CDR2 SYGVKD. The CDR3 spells CAISGTSGKQPQHF. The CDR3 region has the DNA TGTGCCATCAGTGGGACCTCGGGCAAACAGCCCCAGCATTTT.

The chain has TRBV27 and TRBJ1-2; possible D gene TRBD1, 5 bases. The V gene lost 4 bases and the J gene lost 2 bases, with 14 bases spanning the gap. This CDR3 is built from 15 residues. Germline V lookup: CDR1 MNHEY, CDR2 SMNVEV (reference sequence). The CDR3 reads CASSYKGSPNYGYTF. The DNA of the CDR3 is TGTGCCAGCAGTTATAAGGGGTCCCCAAACTATGGCTACACCTTC.

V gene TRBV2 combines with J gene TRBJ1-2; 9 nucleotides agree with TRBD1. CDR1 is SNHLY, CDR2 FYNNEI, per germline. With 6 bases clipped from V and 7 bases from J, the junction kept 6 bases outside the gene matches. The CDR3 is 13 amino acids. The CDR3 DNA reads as TGTGCCAGCAGACGGGACAGGGAAGGTGGCTACACCTTC. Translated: CASRRDREGGYTF.

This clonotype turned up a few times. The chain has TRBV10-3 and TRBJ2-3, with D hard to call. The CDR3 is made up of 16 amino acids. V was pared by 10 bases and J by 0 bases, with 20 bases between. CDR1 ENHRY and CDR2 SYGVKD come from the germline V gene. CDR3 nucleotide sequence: TGTGCCAGCAGGCGTCGACACAGCAGTAGCACAGATACGCAGTATTTT. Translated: CASRRRHSSSTDTQYF.

The DNA for the CDR3 is TGTGCCACCAGCAGCCACAGGACTAGCGGGGGGCAAGAGACCCAGTACTTC. Translating gives CATSSHRTSGGQETQYF. The V gene is TRBV15, the J gene TRBJ2-5; 14 bases align to TRBD2. V dropped 3 bases and J dropped 2; count of bases not matched to a gene: 5. The CDR3 totals 17 residues. Looked up from germline, CDR1 is LNHNV and CDR2 is YYDKDF (reference sequence).

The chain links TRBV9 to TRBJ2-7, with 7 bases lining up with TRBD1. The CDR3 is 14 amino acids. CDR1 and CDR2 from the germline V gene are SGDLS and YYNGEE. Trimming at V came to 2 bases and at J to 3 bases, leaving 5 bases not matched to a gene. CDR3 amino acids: CASSVGDRSYEQYF. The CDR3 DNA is TGTGCCAGCAGCGTTGGGGACAGAAGCTACGAGCAGTACTTC.

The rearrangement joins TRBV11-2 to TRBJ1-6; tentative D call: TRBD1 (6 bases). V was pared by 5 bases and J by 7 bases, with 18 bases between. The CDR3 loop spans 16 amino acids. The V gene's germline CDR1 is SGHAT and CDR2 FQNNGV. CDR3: CASSQTTGNMNSPLHF. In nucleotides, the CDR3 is TGTGCCAGCAGCCAGACAACAGGGAATATGAATTCACCCCTCCACTTT.

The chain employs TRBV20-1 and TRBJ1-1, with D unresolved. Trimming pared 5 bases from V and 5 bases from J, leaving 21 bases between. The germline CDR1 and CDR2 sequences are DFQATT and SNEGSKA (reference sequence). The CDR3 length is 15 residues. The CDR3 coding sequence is TGCAGTGCTCCCCCCCTCCGTGGGCGCGGAACTGAAGCTTTCTTT. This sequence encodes CSAPPLRGRGTEAFF.

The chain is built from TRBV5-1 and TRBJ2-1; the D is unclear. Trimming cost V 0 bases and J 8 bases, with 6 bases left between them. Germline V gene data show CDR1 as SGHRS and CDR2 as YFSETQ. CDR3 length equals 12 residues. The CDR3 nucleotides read TGCGCCAGCAGCTTGGGTAGTGATGAGCAGTTCTTC. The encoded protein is CASSLGSDEQFF.